This is a list of T cell receptor beta chains from one sample in a study of T cells in Graves' hyperthyroidism and ophthalmopathy. TCRdb called the multiplex PCR reads again in MiXCR, with one record for every CDR3 protein. This table has about 350,000 distinct CDR3 sequences, roughly 14% appearing once. The sample was blood. These receptors were collected from a woman aged 25 to 39 with Graves' hyperthyroidism. CDR3s include the opening cysteine and the closing phenylalanine or tryptophan. Fields, in order: V gene, CDR3 protein.

TRBV7-6,CASSLSATYEQYF
TRBV29-1,CSVVRDSNEKLFF
TRBV20-1,CSAKAGGTEAFF
TRBV7-9,CASSLTSGARVNTEAFF
TRBV6-2/TRBV6-3,CASSTPRTGGHEQYF
TRBV28,CASTGTNYGYTF
TRBV28,CASSLSSSGANVLTF
TRBV28,CASSFSETPADYGYTF
TRBV7-9,CASSLARGRKLEEKLFF
TRBV28,CASSSSGRDNEQFF
TRBV10-3,CAISEGGRQPQHF